The rows below give T cell receptor beta chains drawn from one sample of a study of shared clonotypes between healthy human individuals. Clones were sequenced by immunoSEQ multiplex PCR, and TCRdb holds only the in-frame ones, with some missing. The table records about 690,000 clones, 90% of them present only once. Sequenced material: memory CD8+ T cells from PBMCs. These receptors were obtained from a man aged 18 to 30 in good health. Some clones in this sample may be carry-over from other donors' samples. CDR3s include the opening cysteine and the closing phenylalanine or tryptophan. A D gene is named only where the DNA matches it firmly. Clone size is given for some rows only: seen once, a few or many times, or a class if the clone is expanded.

d_call clone_size j_call v_call cdr3_nt cdr3_aa
NA NA TRBJ2-3 TRBV7-9 TGTGCCAGCACAGGGAGCACAGATACGCAGTATTTT CASTGSTDTQYF
NA NA TRBJ1-5 TRBV5-6 TGTGCCAGCAGCTTGGCGGGGGCTTGGAGTCAGCCCCAGCATTTT CASSLAGAWSQPQHF
NA NA TRBJ1-4 TRBV2 TGTGCCAGCAGCTCCTGGGCGGCAACTAATGAAAAACTGTTTTTT CASSSWAATNEKLFF
TRBD2 NA TRBJ2-5 TRBV7-9 TGTGCCAGCAGCGGCACTAGCGGGAGGTACCAAGAGACCCAGTACTTC CASSGTSGRYQETQYF
NA once TRBJ2-4 TRBV19 TGTGCCAGTAGTACTCCCCCAGCAGAGAAAAACATTCAGTACTTC CASSTPPAEKNIQYF
NA NA TRBJ1-1 TRBV6-6 TGTGCCAGCAGTTACTCAAGTAGACAAGAAGCTTTCTTT CASSYSSRQEAFF
NA NA TRBJ1-1 TRBV7-8 TGTGCCAGCAGCTTAGTGGTAGGCCAGATGAACACTGAAGCTTTCTTT CASSLVVGQMNTEAFF
TRBD1 NA TRBJ2-7 TRBV5-4 TGTGCCAGCAGCTGGGGGACAGGATACGAGCAGTACTTC CASSWGTGYEQYF
NA NA TRBJ2-3 TRBV19 TGTGCCAGTGGACAGTCTGGCACAGATACGCAGTATTTT CASGQSGTDTQYF
NA NA TRBJ2-6 TRBV9 TGTGCCAGCAGCGTTAACAGGCACGACGACTCTGGGGCCAACGTCCTGACTTTC CASSVNRHDDSGANVLTF
TRBD2 NA TRBJ2-3 TRBV7-9 TGTGCCAGCAGCTCGCCTAGCGGGAGAGAGGCAGATACGCAGTATTTT CASSSPSGREADTQYF
NA once TRBJ1-1 TRBV5-4 TGTGCCACCTCCAACCGGGGAACCGGCCCTGAAGCTTTCTTT CATSNRGTGPEAFF
NA NA TRBJ2-5 TRBV19 TGTGCCACTGGGTGGACATTCTCCCTTGGGGAGACCCAGTACTTC CATGWTFSLGETQYF
TRBD2 NA TRBJ2-7 TRBV28 TGTGCCACCCGACTTGCGGGGGGCAATTCCTACGAGCAGTACTTC CATRLAGGNSYEQYF
NA NA TRBJ2-7 TRBV5-1 TGCGCCAGCAGCTTCGGGTCCTACGAGCAGTACTTC CASSFGSYEQYF
NA once TRBJ1-2 TRBV27 TGTGCCAGCAGTTCTCTCTGGGGGGCCATTGACTATGGCTACACCTTC CASSSLWGAIDYGYTF
TRBD2 NA TRBJ2-3 TRBV7-6 TGTGCCAGCAGTTGGACTAGCGGGAGGCTCGATACGCAGTATTTT CASSWTSGRLDTQYF
TRBD2 NA TRBJ2-7 TRBV28 TGTGCCAGCAGTTTTTTGCGGGAGATATACGAGCAGTACTTC CASSFLREIYEQYF
NA NA TRBJ2-1 TRBV13 TGTGCCAGCAGCTTGGGGCGGGACAATGAGCAGTTCTTC CASSLGRDNEQFF
NA few TRBJ2-1 TRBV15 TGTGCCACCAGCAGAGATCTGAAGTCGCCGGAGTTCTTC CATSRDLKSPEFF
TRBD2 once TRBJ2-3 TRBV5-1 TGCGCCACCTGGAAGTCCTCAATTGAACCGGGACTAGAAGGAGATACGCAGTATTTT CATWKSSIEPGLEGDTQYF
NA NA TRBJ2-7 TRBV2 TGTGCCAGCAGTGAATATCGGACCTACGAGCAGTACTTC CASSEYRTYEQYF
NA NA TRBJ1-5 TRBV7-8 TGTGCCAGCAGCTTAGGAGCTCGCAATCAGCCCCAGCATTTT CASSLGARNQPQHF
NA NA TRBJ2-7 TRBV28 TGTGCCAGCAGACGGGACGCCTACGAGCAGTACTTC CASRRDAYEQYF
NA NA TRBJ2-7 TRBV28 TGTGCCAGCAGGGGGAAGTTGAGGGCCCACTTCTACGAGCAGTACTTC CASRGKLRAHFYEQYF
TRBD1 NA TRBJ2-1 TRBV7-8 TGTGCCAGCAGCCGACCGTCTGGACAGGGGGCCCGTAATGAGCAGTTCTTC CASSRPSGQGARNEQFF
TRBD2 once TRBJ2-3 TRBV28 TGTGCCAGCAGTTCAGGACTAGCTAGCACAGATACGCAGTATTTT CASSSGLASTDTQYF
NA few TRBJ1-1 TRBV6-4 TGTGCCAGCAGTGACTCGAACCCGTGGGCTTTCTTT CASSDSNPWAFF
NA NA TRBJ1-5 TRBV27 TGTGCCAGCAGTTTAGGGGGTTTTAGCAATCAGCCCCAGCATTTT CASSLGGFSNQPQHF
TRBD2 NA TRBJ2-7 TRBV7-3 TGTGCCAGCAGCCCTACTAGCGGCGAGCAGTACTTC CASSPTSGEQYF
NA NA TRBJ2-2 TRBV10-1 TGCGCCAGGAACACCGGGGAGCTGTTTTTT CARNTGELFF
TRBD2 NA TRBJ2-3 TRBV4-1 TGCGCCAGCAGCCAATCTAGCGGGGTCACAGATACGCAGTATTTT CASSQSSGVTDTQYF
NA NA TRBJ2-3 TRBV19 TGTGCCAGTAGTGCCCACAGGGAGTTAGGCACAGATACGCAGTATTTT CASSAHRELGTDTQYF
NA NA TRBJ2-1 TRBV19 TGTGCCAGTGGGACCCAAGGGGGCTACAATGAGCAGTTCTTC CASGTQGGYNEQFF
NA NA TRBJ2-7 TRBV4-2 TGTGCCAGTCTTGGGACCTACGAGCAGTACTTC CASLGTYEQYF
NA NA TRBJ1-5 TRBV7-8 TGTGCCAGCAGCTTCTATTCTTTGGAACCCCAGCATTTT CASSFYSLEPQHF
NA NA TRBJ1-1 TRBV6-5 TGTGCCAGCAGTTACGGGGGGCCGAACACTGAAGCTTTCTTT CASSYGGPNTEAFF
TRBD2 many TRBJ2-1 TRBV2 TGTGCCAGCAGTTGGACTAGCAGCAATGAGCAGTTCTTC CASSWTSSNEQFF
NA NA TRBJ2-1 TRBV13 TGTGCCAGCAGCTTAAGGGGCAATGAGCAGTTCTTC CASSLRGNEQFF
NA once TRBJ1-1 TRBV14 TGTGCCAGCAGCCAAGGAATCGTGGGGGGCCTAACTGAAGCTTTCTTT CASSQGIVGGLTEAFF
TRBD2 once TRBJ2-3 TRBV9 TGTGCCAGCAGCGGGACTAGCGACACAGATACGCAGTATTTT CASSGTSDTDTQYF
NA NA TRBJ2-7 TRBV28 TGTGCCAGCACAGGAGGGGAGTACGAGCAGTACTTC CASTGGEYEQYF
NA once TRBJ2-3 TRBV19 TGTGCCAGTGGGCCAATCACAGATACGCAGTATTTT CASGPITDTQYF
NA NA TRBJ2-1 TRBV27 TGTGCCAGCAGTTTATCCCCCGCGGGCTTCAATGAGCAGTTCTTC CASSLSPAGFNEQFF
NA NA TRBJ2-1 TRBV27 TGTGCCAGCAGTCCACTTCGGACCGGTGAGCAGTTCTTC CASSPLRTGEQFF
TRBD2 NA TRBJ2-4 TRBV14 TGTGCCAGCAGCCAAGTCCCGGGACTAGCGGGACCGCCGTACATTCAGTACTTC CASSQVPGLAGPPYIQYF
NA NA TRBJ2-7 TRBV7-9 TGTGCCAGCAGCTTACGGATGGACTACGAGCAGTACTTC CASSLRMDYEQYF
TRBD1 NA TRBJ1-2 TRBV9 TGTGCCAGCACCCTGGGGGACAGGGGGTTAGGTTACACCTTC CASTLGDRGLGYTF
NA NA TRBJ2-7 TRBV28 TGTGCCAGCAGTCGTAGCGGAAGCTCCTACGAGCAGTACTTC CASSRSGSSYEQYF
NA NA TRBJ1-2 TRBV4-2 TGTGCCAGCAGCCAAGTCCAGGCGGTCACTTACTATGGCTACACCTTC CASSQVQAVTYYGYTF
NA NA TRBJ2-7 TRBV27 TGTGCCAGCAGTTTCGGGAACAACTACGAGCAGTACTTC CASSFGNNYEQYF
NA NA TRBJ1-5 TRBV19 TGTGCCAGTAGCCCCATCCAGGGGATAGATTTCAATCAGCCCCAGCATTTT CASSPIQGIDFNQPQHF
NA NA TRBJ1-5 TRBV4-1 TGCGCCAGCAGCCATCAGGGTTACAATCAGCCCCAGCATTTT CASSHQGYNQPQHF
TRBD2 NA TRBJ2-7 TRBV11-2 TGTGCCAGCAGCACTCAGCGGGAGGGTTTAAGCTACGAGCAGTACTTC CASSTQREGLSYEQYF
NA NA TRBJ2-7 TRBV7-2 TGTGCCAGCACCAATGGGGGAGTAGGTTACGAGCAGTACTTC CASTNGGVGYEQYF